The present T cell receptor (beta chain) was sequenced within a study of blood T cell repertoires in COVID-19. This CDR3 spans 13 amino acids. The V gene end was trimmed by 5 bases and the J gene end by 6 bases; junction bases not matched to a gene: 6. The germline gives CDR1 LGHNT, CDR2 FRNRAP. This clone has a handful of counts. Sequencing used immunoSEQ multiplex PCR; TCRdb keeps in-frame clones, though not all of them. The sample includes roughly 250,000 clones, 80% to 90% seen only once; the top ten take over 2%. The chain uses TRBV12-5 and TRBJ1-1; 7 bases are a match to TRBD1. The specimen sequenced was PBMCs or T cells enriched from blood (not recorded which). The source is a woman between 18 and 29 years old who had recovered from COVID-19. The CDR3 sequence: CASGRSGTAEAFF. The CDR3 DNA reads as TGTGCTAGTGGTCGTTCTGGGACAGCTGAAGCTTTCTTT. The full variable domain, rest sourced from reference TRBV12-5 and TRBJ1-1, is DARVTQTPRHKVTEMGQEVTMRCQPILGHNTVFWYRQTMMQGLELLAYFRNRAPLDDSGMPKDRFSAEMPDATLATLKIQPSEPRDSAVYFCASGRSGTAEAFFGQGTRLTVV.